This is a list of T cell receptor beta chains from one sample in a study of cytomegalovirus exposure and HLA in healthy donors. TCRdb's copy holds only in-frame clones and misses some; the assay was immunoSEQ multiplex PCR. The sample consists of about 200,000 clones, around 80% of them appearing once. The sample consisted of PBMCs. All receptors derive from a woman aged 25 to 39 in good health and CMV-seropositive. Both conserved end residues are part of each CDR3.

CASSHISGGISYNEQFF | TRBJ2-1 | TRBV4-3
CASSTGLPGNTIYF | TRBJ1-3 | TRBV27
CASSLTQIYEQYF | TRBJ2-7 | TRBV5-6
CASSSPEAAASTDTQYF | TRBJ2-3 | TRBV27
CSVDSGTYEQYF | TRBJ2-7 | TRBV29-1
CASSELGQGFSSNQPQHF | TRBJ1-5 | TRBV2
CASSLKSGTSGQYNEQFF | TRBJ2-1 | TRBV4-2
CASRIGDRVQETQYF | TRBJ2-5 | TRBV5-1
CSVDDRVF | TRBJ1-1 | TRBV29-1
CASSPWIAGGDYEQYF | TRBJ2-7 | TRBV5-4
CASSDQGRGGNTEAFF | TRBJ1-1 | TRBV6-1
CASSTGTVVSEKLFF | TRBJ1-4 | TRBV5-1
CASSRARGGDGYTF | TRBJ1-2 | TRBV18
CASSTYGDSSYNSPLHF | TRBJ1-6 | TRBV7-2
CASSPRTGGQETQYF | TRBJ2-5 | TRBV28
CASSGGGLRGAFF | TRBJ1-1 | TRBV5-1
CASRDSWNEKLFF | TRBJ1-4 | TRBV6-5
CASSLMTPDTGGAKGYTF | TRBJ1-2 | TRBV7-6
CASSRLVQGIGGYTF | TRBJ1-2 | TRBV4-2
CASSQALKGAEETQYF | TRBJ2-5 | TRBV4-3
CASSLLRGWEQFF | TRBJ2-1 | TRBV7-8
CASSIIERQGSYEQYF | TRBJ2-7 | TRBV11-2
CAISESLGQNSYNEQFF | TRBJ2-1 | TRBV10-3
CASSPQESRSFGNTIYF | TRBJ1-3 | TRBV18
CASSQDGQGDQHF | TRBJ1-5 | TRBV4-2
CASSGDRDYSNQPQHF | TRBJ1-5 | TRBV2
CASSELMSGRADEQFF | TRBJ2-1 | TRBV6-1
CASSLTRVFNEQFF | TRBJ2-1 | TRBV5-4
CASSFSREAPDTQYF | TRBJ2-3 | TRBV27
CASSTGTGSGANVLTF | TRBJ2-6 | TRBV6-4
CASSSYEGTGGYEQYF | - | TRBV5-5
CASSVPGYFYTF | TRBJ1-2 | TRBV9
CASREPGGMGNTIYF | TRBJ1-3 | TRBV6-5
CASSGQGVYEQYF | TRBJ2-7 | TRBV6-6
CASSFAGTGTDTQYF | TRBJ2-3 | TRBV5-6
CASSLGHEAFF | TRBJ1-1 | TRBV6-5
CAWSFRGGHLNTEAFF | TRBJ1-1 | TRBV30
CASSLRAGGGEQYF | TRBJ2-7 | TRBV7-8